The following is a T cell receptor beta chain sequence with its context. The CDR3 spans 17 residues. This record comes from a study of blood T cell repertoires in COVID-19. About the study: Both acute and convalescent COVID-19 samples were obtained from the United States, Italy and Spain.

TCRdb's table, derived via immunoSEQ multiplex PCR, lists solely in-frame clones and lacks some. This table has 250,000 to 350,000 clones, approximately 88% appearing once. The sequencing sample was made of peripheral blood. The TCR sequence derives from a man aged 18 to 35 who had recovered from COVID-19. The genes are TRBV21-1 and TRBJ2-7; the table names TRBD2, a call not compared with the DNA. TRBV21-1 is given as a pseudogene. The CDR3 loop reads CASSTLLDGLAGDEQYF. In DNA form, the CDR3 reads TGTGCCAGCAGCACCTTACTCGATGGACTAGCGGGAGACGAGCAGTACTTC.